The 20 T cell receptor beta chains given below trace back to one sample, sequenced in a study of multiple sclerosis patients with progressive multifocal leukoencephalopathy (dated by TCRdb to between 2019 and 2020). Read against the paper, the sample's time point label means: time of PML onset. Taken with the paper, the label for treatment or condition translates to: on natalizumab therapy at sampling. Library prep was done by the immunoSEQ multiplex PCR assay. The table comes from immuneACCESS by way of TCRdb, which keeps in-frame sequences with V and J called. Part of the clones is missing from these tables; in studies checked, under half for an unresolved V gene and the rest for unknown reasons. The table for this sample lists roughly 30,000 clones; 87% of them were counted only once. Of the sample, around 5.7% is held by the ten largest clones. The sample here was PBMCs, taken from a patient treated with natalizumab. All receptors come from a woman aged 40 to 50 with progressive multifocal leukoencephalopathy.

This clone was found once. The chain recombines TRBV5-4 with TRBJ2-5, with D uncertain. The tail of the sequence fits TRBJ2-7 better, so the J call may be wrong. The CDR3 totals 13 residues. The germline V gene has CDR1 SGHNT and CDR2 YYREEE (reference sequence). The CDR3 DNA is TGTGCCAGCCACGGCAGGTACGGAGACGAGCAGTACTTC. Translating gives CASHGRYGDEQYF.

V gene TRBV7-9 combines with J gene TRBJ1-2, with D unresolved. Germline CDR1 SEHNR, CDR2 FQNEAQ (reference sequence). This CDR3 contains 14 residues. V was shortened by 5 bases and J by 2 bases, with 12 bases between the two germline ends. The CDR3 is CASSIKAGNYGYTF. The CDR3, as DNA: TGTGCCAGCAGCATTAAAGCGGGGAACTATGGCTACACCTTC.

The genes are TRBV5-7 and TRBJ2-5; D is unclear. TRBV5-7 is labeled an ORF, and its function is uncertain. The V gene lost 2 bases and the J gene lost 2 bases, with 7 bases spanning the gap. The CDR3 has 13 residues. DNA for the CDR3: TGTGCCAGCAGCTTCGTCTCTCAAGAGACCCAGTACTTC. Translating it yields CASSFVSQETQYF.

The chain carries TRBV4-1 and TRBJ1-1; no clear D. V was pared by 8 bases and J by 1 base, with 2 bases between. The length of the CDR3 is 10 residues. CDR1 and CDR2 (germline): MGHRA, YSYEKL. The CDR3: CASGNTEAFF. DNA of the CDR3: TGCGCCAGCGGGAACACTGAAGCTTTCTTT.

The gene calls are TRBV15 and TRBJ1-5; D is possibly TRBD1 (5 bases). V lost 7 bases and J 0 bases, leaving 22 bases between the germline ends. Looked up from germline, CDR1 is LNHNV and CDR2 is YYDKDF (reference sequence). This CDR3 comprises 18 residues. The CDR3 region is CATTNRDGTLSSNQPQHF. Here the CDR3 DNA reads TGTGCCACCACAAATCGGGACGGAACATTATCTAGCAATCAGCCCCAGCATTTT.

Worth noting for this clone: The sample has other DNA sequences that encode this CDR3 too. This sequence joins TRBV10-2 and TRBJ2-7; TRBD1 matches 7 bases. The germline V gene encodes CDR1 WSHSY and CDR2 SAAADI. The CDR3 has 13 residues. V shed 8 bases, J shed 5 bases, and the junction held 9 bases outside the gene matches. The CDR3 spells CASCQRGGNEQYF. CDR3 nucleotide sequence: TGCGCCAGCTGCCAGCGAGGGGGCAACGAGCAGTACTTC.

The genes are TRBV11-2 and TRBJ1-6; 7 positions agree with TRBD1. Trimming cost V 0 bases and J 6 bases; bases outside gene matches: 2. CDR3 size: 15 residues. Germline-derived CDR1 and CDR2 are SGHAT and FQNNGV. CDR3 DNA: TGTGCCAGCAGCTTAGAGACAGGGATTAATTCACCCCTCCACTTT. Its translation: CASSLETGINSPLHF.

V is TRBV6-5 and J is TRBJ1-5; D gene unclear. CDR3 length: 13 residues. Germline V CDR1 and CDR2: MNHEY, SVGAGI. Trimming pared 2 bases from V and 4 bases from J, leaving 6 bases between. CDR3 nucleotides: TGTGCCAGCAGTTACGGGAAGAATCAGCCCCAGCATTTT. This encodes CASSYGKNQPQHF.

The rearrangement uses TRBV7-9 and TRBJ2-3, with D perhaps TRBD1 or TRBD2 (5 bases each). The V end was cut by 5 bases, the J end by 8 bases, with 17 bases between. The CDR3 runs 14 residues. Germline V gene lookup returns CDR1 SEHNR and CDR2 FQNEAQ (reference sequence). DNA of the CDR3: TGTGCCAGCAGCCCTAGGTCGGCGAGGGGTACGCAGTATTTT. It specifies CASSPRSARGTQYF.

In DNA, the CDR3 is TGCAGTGTCGGAGGGGGCCGGGAGGATTTCTTT. Protein product: CSVGGGREDFF. V usage is TRBV20-1 and J usage is TRBJ1-1; 7 bases are a match to TRBD1. Germline CDR1 reads DFQATT; CDR2 reads SNEGSKA (reference sequence). The CDR3 has 11 amino acids. V was pared by 7 bases and J by 13 bases, with 12 bases of the junction left unmatched.

With respect to this clone: The same CDR3 can be traced to other DNA sequences in this sample. V gene TRBV4-3 combines with J gene TRBJ2-7; 9 positions match TRBD1. CDR1 and CDR2 (germline): LGHNA, YSLEER. Unmatched junction bases numbered 3, after V lost 0 bases and J lost 0 bases. The CDR3 sequence is 16 residues long. The CDR3 region has the DNA TGCGCCAGCAGCCAAGATCACAGGGGGCGCTCCTACGAGCAGTACTTC. It yields the protein CASSQDHRGRSYEQYF.

The gene calls are TRBV6-1 and TRBJ2-3, with D perhaps TRBD2 (7 bases). Germline assignment: CDR1 MNHNS and CDR2 SASEGT. Deletions cut 6 bases from V and 4 bases from J, with 14 bases between. There are 14 residues in the CDR3. CDR3 sequence: CASRPRGGSDTQYF. The CDR3 coding sequence is TGTGCCAGCAGACCGAGGGGGGGGTCAGATACGCAGTATTTT.

The V and J genes are TRBV5-5 and TRBJ2-6; D assignment may be TRBD1 or TRBD2 (5 bases each). The CDR3 has 16 residues. V shed 0 bases and J shed 2 bases, with 9 bases lying between them. Germline V gene lookup returns CDR1 SGHKS and CDR2 YYEKEE (reference sequence). DNA of the CDR3: TGTGCCAGCAGCTTGGATCGGGGACCTGGGGCCAACGTCCTGACTTTC. It is translated as CASSLDRGPGANVLTF.

The chain links TRBV27 to TRBJ1-4; no firm D call. Germline CDR1 and CDR2: MNHEY and SMNVEV (reference sequence). V was cut by 6 bases and J by 4 bases, with 12 bases left in between. The CDR3 totals 14 residues. The CDR3 sequence: CASREGGLNEKLFF. CDR3 in DNA: TGTGCCAGCAGGGAAGGAGGTCTTAATGAAAAACTGTTTTTT.

The gene calls are TRBV9 and TRBJ1-2; D unclear. The CDR3 is 15 amino acids. Germline CDR1 SGDLS, CDR2 YYNGEE. Trimming shortened V by 1 base and J by 2 bases, and 12 bases separated the two germline ends. CDR3 in amino acids: CASSVLSNLNYGYTF. The CDR3 DNA sequence: TGTGCCAGCAGCGTATTGAGCAATTTAAACTATGGCTACACCTTC.

CDR3 protein: CASSLWGGAEAFF. The CDR3 DNA follows: TGTGCCAGCAGTTTATGGGGCGGCGCTGAAGCTTTCTTT. V gene TRBV27 combines with J gene TRBJ1-1, with D possibly matching TRBD1 (5 bases). V lost 1 base, J lost 6 bases, and 9 bases lay in between. The CDR3 runs 13 residues. Per the germline V gene, CDR1 is MNHEY and CDR2 is SMNVEV (reference sequence).

The chain couples TRBV5-1 to TRBJ2-7, with 9 bases matching TRBD1. CDR1 and CDR2 (germline): SGHRS, YFSETQ. Trimming cost V 4 bases and J 4 bases; bases outside gene matches: 6. The CDR3 has 14 amino acids. The CDR3 loop reads CASSARQGGYEQYF. The CDR3 nucleotides read TGCGCCAGCAGCGCCCGACAGGGGGGATACGAGCAGTACTTC. The complete variable domain, with remaining parts taken from reference TRBV5-1 and TRBJ2-7, reads KAGVTQTPRYLIKTRGQQVTLSCSPISGHRSVSWYQQTPGQGLQFLFEYFSETQRNKGNFPGRFSGRQFSNSRSEMNVSTLELGDSALYLCASSARQGGYEQYFGPGTRLTVT.

The rearrangement joins TRBV7-9 to TRBJ1-1; possibly TRBD1 for D (5 bases). The CDR3 runs 16 residues. In germline, CDR1 is SEHNR, CDR2 FQNEAQ (reference sequence). V dropped 5 bases and J dropped 6 bases, with 22 bases sitting between them. The CDR3 DNA reads as TGTGCCAGCAGCAATAATTGGTCCTCGGGGGAACCTGAAGCTTTCTTT. This gives the protein CASSNNWSSGEPEAFF.

The J gene is TRBJ2-5, the V gene TRBV18; 8 bases agree with TRBD1. The tail of the sequence fits TRBJ2-7 better, so the J call may be wrong. Germline CDR1 reads KGHSH; CDR2 reads LQKENI. The CDR3 extends over 19 amino acids. DNA of the CDR3: TGTGCCAGCTCACCCCGGACAGGGCAAAATCATAGGAGCTCCTACGAGCAGTACTTC. This gives the protein CASSPRTGQNHRSSYEQYF.

This chain links TRBV7-2 with TRBJ1-6; TRBD1 is a possible D gene (5 bases). Germline lookup yields CDR1 SGHTA and CDR2 FQGNSA. The germline V and J ends were trimmed by 6 bases and 5 bases, with 14 bases remaining between them. The CDR3 is 15 residues long. CDR3 DNA sequence: TGTGCCAGCAGGGACCCAGGGCTCAATAATTCACCCCTCCACTTT. This codes for CASRDPGLNNSPLHF.